This TCR beta chain was profiled in a study of CD8+ T cells in alopecia areata. The study's findings and limits: Among patients, TCR sharing was less clear than in mice, a difference possibly due in part to HLA diversity in the patient population. Among the cells sequenced in scalp samples are also the resident alphabeta T cells of normal skin. Lesional scalp exceeded normal scalp in clonality, especially in alopecia totalis/universalis.

A word on this clone: Its antigen is not identified.

Extracted from the samples, RNA was reverse transcribed into cDNA to serve as the sequencing template. The assay was immunoSEQ multiplex PCR, and TCRdb's table has in-frame clones only and misses some. The table has 120,000 or so clones, 47% seen once; the top ten hold over 9.5%. The researchers isolated CD4+ and CD8+ T cells from PBMCs by sorting. The CDR3 spans 14 residues. The germline gives CDR1 SGDLS, CDR2 YYNGEE. Trimming shortened V by 2 bases and J by 8 bases, and 14 bases separated the two germline ends. Sequenced input: NKG2D-low CD8+ T cells sorted from blood. The sequence was collected from a human donor with alopecia areata. The V gene is TRBV9, the J gene TRBJ2-1; possibly TRBD1 or TRBD2 for D (6 bases each). DNA for the CDR3: TGTGCCAGCAGCGTCGGGACCGGGGGCGATGAGCAGTTCTTC. Translated: CASSVGTGGDEQFF.